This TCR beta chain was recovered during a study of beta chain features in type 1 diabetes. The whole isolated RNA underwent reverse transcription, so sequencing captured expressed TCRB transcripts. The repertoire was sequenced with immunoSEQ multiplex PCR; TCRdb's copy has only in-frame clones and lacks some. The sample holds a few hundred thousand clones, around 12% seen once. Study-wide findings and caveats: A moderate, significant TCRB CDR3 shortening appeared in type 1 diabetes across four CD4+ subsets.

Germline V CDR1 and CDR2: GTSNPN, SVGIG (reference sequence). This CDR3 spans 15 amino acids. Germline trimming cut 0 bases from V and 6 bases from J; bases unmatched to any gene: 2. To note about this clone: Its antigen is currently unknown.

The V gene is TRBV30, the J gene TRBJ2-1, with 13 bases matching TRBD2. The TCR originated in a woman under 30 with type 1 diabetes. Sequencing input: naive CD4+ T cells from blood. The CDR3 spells CAWSVTSGRANEQFF. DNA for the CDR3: TGTGCCTGGAGTGTAACTAGCGGGAGGGCCAATGAGCAGTTCTTC. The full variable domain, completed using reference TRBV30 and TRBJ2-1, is SQTIHQWPATLVQPVGSPLSLECTVEGTSNPNLYWYRQAAGRGLQLLFYSVGIGQISSEVPQNLSASRPQDRQFILSSKKLLLSDSGFYLCAWSVTSGRANEQFFGPGTRLTVL.